This T cell receptor beta chain was sequenced in a study of metastatic and nonmetastatic thyroid tumors. By frequency in the sample, this clone is hyperexpanded. From the PCR reads, TCRdb re-called clones with MiXCR. This repertoire shows 3,500 to 5,000 clones, about 37% found once; its top ten account for under 25%. The V end was cut by 5 bases, the J end by 6 bases, with 14 bases between. This CDR3 comprises 13 residues. The V gene's germline CDR1 is MNHNS and CDR2 SASEGT. Nobody among the patients had been given any treatment before thyroid surgery. The rearrangement links TRBV6-1 to TRBJ2-7, with no clear D. This TCR was recovered from a male donor with papillary thyroid cancer or a benign thyroid nodule (not recorded which). Some clones in this sample may be carry-over from other donors' samples. The sequencing input was tumor tissue. In DNA form, the CDR3 reads TGTGCCAGCAGTTCCGCGTCTAGTCCCGAGCAGTACTTC. This translates into CASSSASSPEQYF.